A selection of T cell receptor beta chains follows, all from one sample in a study of blood T cells in healthy people across ages. MiXCR was run by TCRdb on the 5' RACE reads, yielding one entry per CDR3 protein. The sample includes just over 1 million distinct CDR3 sequences, over 35% of them seen just once. Material for sequencing was blood. These receptors all stem from a woman aged 55-70 years in good health. Both conserved end residues are part of each CDR3. Fields, in order: clone size, J gene, V gene, D gene, CDR3 protein, CDR3 DNA. D genes are given only for firm matches. The size entry is marked missing in some rows and otherwise reads once, few, many or a size class.

clone size: NA; J gene: TRBJ2-5; V gene: TRBV7-8; D gene: TRBD2; CDR3 protein: CASSDSGGDETQYF; CDR3 DNA: TGTGCCAGCAGTGATAGCGGGGGTGACGAGACCCAGTACTTC
clone size: NA; J gene: TRBJ2-1; V gene: TRBV9; D gene: NA; CDR3 protein: CASSVQTGTPHEQFF; CDR3 DNA: TGTGCCAGCAGCGTTCAAACAGGGACCCCACATGAGCAGTTCTTC
clone size: NA; J gene: TRBJ2-4; V gene: TRBV2; D gene: NA; CDR3 protein: CASSERVRSYGQYF; CDR3 DNA: TGTGCCAGCAGTGAAAGGGTGAGATCCTACGGGCAGTACTTC
clone size: NA; J gene: TRBJ2-4; V gene: TRBV5-1; D gene: TRBD2; CDR3 protein: CASSTTSGIQNIQYF; CDR3 DNA: TGCGCCAGCAGCACGACTAGCGGGATCCAAAACATTCAGTACTTC
clone size: NA; J gene: TRBJ2-6; V gene: TRBV6-2/TRBV6-3; D gene: NA; CDR3 protein: CASSYGGGTGANVLTF; CDR3 DNA: TGTGCCAGCAGTTACGGAGGGGGCACTGGGGCCAACGTCCTGACTTTC
clone size: few; J gene: TRBJ2-1; V gene: TRBV12-3/TRBV12-4; D gene: TRBD2; CDR3 protein: CASSLAQGLARANEQFF; CDR3 DNA: TGTGCCAGCAGTTTAGCGCAGGGACTAGCTCGAGCCAATGAGCAGTTCTTC
clone size: NA; J gene: TRBJ2-6; V gene: TRBV5-4; D gene: NA; CDR3 protein: CASNDDRGSGANVLTF; CDR3 DNA: TGTGCCAGCAACGACGACCGGGGCTCTGGGGCCAACGTCCTGACTTTC
clone size: NA; J gene: TRBJ2-1; V gene: TRBV6-2/TRBV6-3; D gene: NA; CDR3 protein: CASSYQGRNEQFF; CDR3 DNA: TGTGCCAGCAGTTATCAGGGTCGCAATGAGCAGTTCTTC
clone size: NA; J gene: TRBJ2-5; V gene: TRBV20-1; D gene: NA; CDR3 protein: CSAMGGQETQYF; CDR3 DNA: TGCAGTGCTATGGGGGGACAAGAGACCCAGTACTTC
clone size: NA; J gene: TRBJ2-3; V gene: TRBV7-9; D gene: NA; CDR3 protein: CASSLGALSTQYF; CDR3 DNA: TGTGCCAGCAGCCTCGGGGCCCTTTCTACGCAGTATTTT
clone size: few; J gene: TRBJ2-5; V gene: TRBV3-1; D gene: TRBD2; CDR3 protein: CASSHPSGLAEETQYF; CDR3 DNA: TGTGCCAGCAGCCACCCATCGGGACTAGCGGAAGAGACCCAGTACTTC
clone size: NA; J gene: TRBJ2-7; V gene: TRBV7-6; D gene: TRBD1; CDR3 protein: CASSSDWGRQGPYEQYF; CDR3 DNA: TGTGCCAGCAGCTCCGATTGGGGCAGACAGGGCCCCTACGAGCAGTACTTC
clone size: few; J gene: TRBJ2-3; V gene: TRBV10-1; D gene: NA; CDR3 protein: CASSESRGSTDTQYF; CDR3 DNA: TGCGCCAGCAGTGAGTCCAGGGGTAGCACAGATACGCAGTATTTT
clone size: NA; J gene: TRBJ1-2; V gene: TRBV7-2; D gene: NA; CDR3 protein: CASRTTTTNYGYTF; CDR3 DNA: TGTGCCAGCAGAACCACCACAACTAACTATGGCTACACCTTC
clone size: NA; J gene: TRBJ2-4; V gene: TRBV9; D gene: TRBD2; CDR3 protein: CASSPRTSGNTREQYF; CDR3 DNA: TGTGCCAGCAGCCCCCGGACTAGCGGGAATACGCGTGAGCAGTACTTC
clone size: NA; J gene: TRBJ2-7; V gene: TRBV29-1; D gene: NA; CDR3 protein: CSVGSAVSYEQYF; CDR3 DNA: TGCAGCGTTGGGTCGGCGGTCTCCTACGAGCAGTACTTC
clone size: few; J gene: TRBJ2-3; V gene: TRBV28; D gene: TRBD2; CDR3 protein: CASSERGPSTDTQYF; CDR3 DNA: TGTGCCAGCAGCGAGCGGGGCCCCAGCACAGATACGCAGTATTTT
clone size: few; J gene: TRBJ2-7; V gene: TRBV5-1; D gene: TRBD2; CDR3 protein: CASSKLPVTSGRGLSYEQYF; CDR3 DNA: TGCGCCAGTAGCAAGTTGCCCGTCACTAGCGGGAGGGGCCTCTCCTACGAGCAGTACTTC
clone size: NA; J gene: TRBJ2-5; V gene: TRBV6-1; D gene: NA; CDR3 protein: CASAFGRRRAIQETQYF; CDR3 DNA: TGTGCCAGCGCTTTTGGACGGCGTAGGGCAATTCAAGAGACCCAGTACTTC
clone size: few; J gene: TRBJ2-7; V gene: TRBV9; D gene: NA; CDR3 protein: CASSVRTASHGTSSSYEQYF; CDR3 DNA: TGTGCCAGCAGCGTTCGAACGGCCTCCCACGGAACCTCATCCTCCTACGAGCAGTACTTC
clone size: NA; J gene: TRBJ2-1; V gene: TRBV12-3/TRBV12-4; D gene: TRBD1; CDR3 protein: CASSLTGWFYNEQFF; CDR3 DNA: TGTGCCAGCAGCCTGACAGGGTGGTTCTACAATGAGCAGTTCTTC
clone size: once; J gene: TRBJ1-2; V gene: TRBV28; D gene: NA; CDR3 protein: CASSSLLEVINYGYTF; CDR3 DNA: TGTGCCAGCAGTTCCCTACTGGAGGTTATCAACTATGGCTACACCTTC
clone size: NA; J gene: TRBJ1-4; V gene: TRBV30; D gene: NA; CDR3 protein: CAWSLRSNEKLFF; CDR3 DNA: TGTGCCTGGAGCTTGCGATCTAATGAAAAACTGTTTTTT
clone size: few; J gene: TRBJ1-1; V gene: TRBV5-1; D gene: NA; CDR3 protein: CASSSTPNGNTEAFF; CDR3 DNA: TGCGCCAGCAGCTCCACCCCGAATGGGAACACTGAAGCTTTCTTT
clone size: NA; J gene: TRBJ2-7; V gene: TRBV7-9; D gene: TRBD1; CDR3 protein: CASSLVGTGMPEQYF; CDR3 DNA: TGTGCCAGCAGCTTAGTAGGGACAGGGATGCCCGAGCAGTACTTC
clone size: NA; J gene: TRBJ2-7; V gene: TRBV20-1; D gene: TRBD1; CDR3 protein: CSASSGQIYNEQYF; CDR3 DNA: TGCAGTGCTTCCTCGGGACAGATATACAATGAGCAGTACTTC
clone size: NA; J gene: TRBJ2-5; V gene: TRBV20-1; D gene: NA; CDR3 protein: CSARSGTVAETQYF; CDR3 DNA: TGCAGTGCTAGGTCAGGGACTGTCGCAGAGACCCAGTACTTC
clone size: few; J gene: TRBJ2-3; V gene: TRBV20-1; D gene: TRBD1; CDR3 protein: CSARGGQGALDTQYF; CDR3 DNA: TGCAGTGCCCGAGGAGGACAGGGGGCGCTTGATACGCAGTATTTT
clone size: many; J gene: TRBJ2-7; V gene: TRBV10-3; D gene: TRBD2; CDR3 protein: CATATGRESYEQYF; CDR3 DNA: TGTGCCACGGCTACGGGGCGGGAGAGCTACGAGCAGTACTTC
clone size: few; J gene: TRBJ2-7; V gene: TRBV11-2; D gene: TRBD2; CDR3 protein: CASSVTPEWAGVSHNEQYF; CDR3 DNA: TGTGCCAGCAGCGTCACCCCTGAGTGGGCGGGAGTATCCCACAATGAGCAGTACTTC
clone size: NA; J gene: TRBJ2-7; V gene: TRBV12-3/TRBV12-4; D gene: TRBD2; CDR3 protein: CASSPRTSGSLYEQYF; CDR3 DNA: TGTGCCAGCAGCCCGAGGACTAGTGGGAGCTTATACGAGCAGTACTTC
clone size: NA; J gene: TRBJ2-3; V gene: TRBV5-1; D gene: TRBD2; CDR3 protein: CASSPGLAGGSRQYF; CDR3 DNA: TGCGCCAGCAGCCCCGGACTAGCGGGAGGGAGTCGGCAGTATTTT
clone size: NA; J gene: TRBJ1-6; V gene: TRBV20-1; D gene: NA; CDR3 protein: CSARDGRSNSPLHF; CDR3 DNA: TGCAGTGCTAGAGATGGGAGGAGCAATTCACCCCTCCACTTT
clone size: NA; J gene: TRBJ2-7; V gene: TRBV28; D gene: TRBD2; CDR3 protein: CASSLRRESSYEQYF; CDR3 DNA: TGTGCCAGCAGTTTACGGCGGGAGTCCTCCTACGAGCAGTACTTC
clone size: few; J gene: TRBJ2-5; V gene: TRBV10-3; D gene: TRBD2; CDR3 protein: CAISLAGGEETQYF; CDR3 DNA: TGTGCCATCAGTCTGGCGGGGGGCGAAGAGACCCAGTACTTC
clone size: few; J gene: TRBJ2-7; V gene: TRBV27; D gene: TRBD1; CDR3 protein: CASSPRDRRGREQYF; CDR3 DNA: TGTGCCAGCAGTCCCCGGGACAGGAGGGGACGCGAGCAGTACTTC
clone size: few; J gene: TRBJ2-1; V gene: TRBV6-1; D gene: TRBD2; CDR3 protein: CASSLLVGGPSEQFF; CDR3 DNA: TGTGCCAGCAGCCTACTGGTGGGAGGGCCAAGTGAGCAGTTCTTC
clone size: few; J gene: TRBJ2-1; V gene: TRBV12-3/TRBV12-4; D gene: NA; CDR3 protein: CATRGQGSYNEQFF; CDR3 DNA: TGTGCCACGCGGGGGCAGGGGTCCTACAATGAGCAGTTCTTC
clone size: NA; J gene: TRBJ2-7; V gene: TRBV20-1; D gene: NA; CDR3 protein: CSALAPHSYEQYF; CDR3 DNA: TGCAGTGCGTTAGCGCCACACTCCTACGAGCAGTACTTC
clone size: NA; J gene: TRBJ2-1; V gene: TRBV27; D gene: TRBD2; CDR3 protein: CASSLRGLAGRSSYNEQFF; CDR3 DNA: TGTGCCAGCAGTTTAAGGGGACTAGCGGGAAGGAGCTCCTACAATGAGCAGTTCTTC
clone size: NA; J gene: TRBJ2-7; V gene: TRBV9; D gene: TRBD2; CDR3 protein: CASSVASGNNEQYF; CDR3 DNA: TGTGCCAGCAGCGTAGCTAGCGGAAACAATGAGCAGTACTTC
clone size: NA; J gene: TRBJ2-7; V gene: TRBV5-5; D gene: NA; CDR3 protein: CASSSQDSSYEQYF; CDR3 DNA: TGTGCCAGCAGCTCTCAGGACAGTTCCTACGAGCAGTACTTC
clone size: once; J gene: TRBJ2-7; V gene: TRBV20-1; D gene: TRBD2; CDR3 protein: CSARGTSGRAFDEQYF; CDR3 DNA: TGCAGTGCTAGAGGGACTAGCGGGAGGGCCTTCGACGAGCAGTACTTC
clone size: NA; J gene: TRBJ2-7; V gene: TRBV4-1; D gene: NA; CDR3 protein: CASSQEAGNSYGQYF; CDR3 DNA: TGCGCCAGCAGCCAAGAAGCGGGCAACTCGTACGGGCAGTACTTC
clone size: few; J gene: TRBJ2-1; V gene: TRBV29-1; D gene: TRBD1; CDR3 protein: CSVEDTGQGNEQFF; CDR3 DNA: TGCAGCGTTGAAGATACGGGACAGGGTAATGAGCAGTTCTTC